The 22 T cell receptor beta chains presented below share a single source sample, sequenced in a study of beta chain features in type 1 diabetes. Study observations and caveats: Type 1 diabetes patients showed a moderate but significant shortening of TCRB CDR3s in all four CD4+ subsets.

Which antigens these TCRs recognize remains unknown. Expressed TCRB transcripts were sequenced, since all the RNA that had been isolated was reverse transcribed. The method was immunoSEQ multiplex PCR; TCRdb's version includes in-frame clones alone and lacks a portion of them. The repertoire holds roughly 100,000 clones, under 30% seen once, with around 0.5% in the top ten. Sequenced input: central memory CD4+ T cells from blood. Every receptor here comes from a woman between 18 and 29 years old with type 1 diabetes.

V gene TRBV28 combines with J gene TRBJ2-7; TRBD2 matches at 12 bases. Germline-derived CDR1 and CDR2 are MDHEN and SYDVKM. Unmatched junction bases numbered 8, after V lost 6 bases and J lost 2 bases. The CDR3 has 16 residues. This chain's CDR3 is CASSSPGLAGTYEQYF. The CDR3, as DNA: TGTGCCAGCAGCTCTCCTGGACTAGCGGGGACCTACGAGCAGTACTTC.

V is TRBV7-8 and J is TRBJ2-1, with TRBD2 as a possible D gene (5 bases). CDR3 length: 16 amino acids. Deletions cut 2 bases from V and 0 bases from J, with 11 bases between. Germline V gene lookup returns CDR1 SGHVS and CDR2 FQNEAQ. The CDR3: CASSLRERSSYNEQFF. The DNA of the CDR3 is TGTGCCAGCAGCTTAAGGGAGCGAAGCTCCTACAATGAGCAGTTCTTC.

This chain links TRBV7-2 with TRBJ2-3; D call uncertain. Germline loops: CDR1 SGHTA, CDR2 FQGNSA. This CDR3 has 14 residues. V gave up 1 base and J gave up 0 bases, with 5 bases separating them. As DNA, the CDR3 is TGTGCCAGCAGCTTAGTCACTAGCACAGATACGCAGTATTTT. Encoded protein: CASSLVTSTDTQYF.

This clone showed up many times. The gene calls are TRBV14 and TRBJ2-2, with D unclear. This CDR3 is built from 14 residues. Germline CDR1 SGHDN, CDR2 FVKESK. The V gene lost 2 bases and the J gene lost 3 bases, with 7 bases spanning the gap. In nucleotides, the CDR3 is TGTGCCAGCAGCCAACTTCGGGACACCGGGGAGCTGTTTTTT. Translated, it gives CASSQLRDTGELFF.

CDR3 loop: CASSQDPQGVYGYTF. Here the CDR3 DNA reads TGCGCCAGCAGCCAAGATCCCCAGGGCGTCTATGGCTACACCTTC. The V gene is TRBV4-1, the J gene TRBJ1-2; TRBD1 is a possible D gene (5 bases). Germline V gene lookup returns CDR1 MGHRA and CDR2 YSYEKL. Trimming took off 0 bases at V and 4 bases at J, with 12 bases between the two ends. The CDR3 is made up of 15 amino acids.

In this sample, this clone turned up a few times. The rearrangement links TRBV5-5 to TRBJ2-1, with TRBD2 as a possible D gene (5 bases). The germline gives CDR1 SGHKS, CDR2 YYEKEE (reference sequence). The CDR3 extends over 15 amino acids. The V end lost 2 bases, the J end lost 5 bases, and 14 bases lay between the germline ends. DNA of the CDR3: TGTGCCAGCAGCTTAACTAGTTATGGGAACAATGAGCAGTTCTTC. It specifies CASSLTSYGNNEQFF.

The J gene is TRBJ1-2, the V gene TRBV5-4; 8 bases map to TRBD1. The CDR3 sequence is 15 residues long. Germline-derived CDR1 and CDR2 are SGHNT and YYREEE (reference sequence). V was clipped by 2 bases and J by 6 bases; unmatched bases: 9. CDR3 sequence: CASSLQTGEGDGYTF. CDR3 DNA sequence: TGTGCCAGCAGCTTACAGACAGGGGAGGGCGATGGCTACACCTTC.

The chain couples TRBV6-6 to TRBJ2-7, with a possible D match to TRBD2 (6 bases). This CDR3 spans 15 amino acids. V lost 6 bases to trimming and J lost 2 bases, with 17 bases between them. Germline values: CDR1 MNHNY, CDR2 SVGAGI (reference sequence). The CDR3 region has the DNA TGTGCCAGCAGCCCGTCTAGCGTTCCTACCTACGAGCAGTACGTC. It translates to CASSPSSVPTYEQYV.

CDR3 nucleotides: TGTGCCAGCTCACCACAGGGAGGGGTCACTGAAGCTTTCTTT. Amino acid sequence: CASSPQGGVTEAFF. The chain uses TRBV18 and TRBJ1-1, with D perhaps matching TRBD1 (5 bases). The CDR3 is 14 amino acids. The germline V gene encodes CDR1 KGHSH and CDR2 LQKENI. V lost 1 base, J lost 4 bases, and 10 bases lay in between.

The chain is built from TRBV30 and TRBJ2-3, with unresolved D. Germline CDR1 and CDR2: GTSNPN and SVGIG (reference sequence). V shed 2 bases and J shed 2 bases, with 8 bases lying between them. CDR3 length: 13 residues. This CDR3 reads CAWSSPYTDTQYF. For the CDR3, the DNA is TGTGCCTGGAGTTCCCCCTACACAGATACGCAGTATTTT.

The rearrangement joins TRBV18 to TRBJ1-4, with TRBD1 matching over 8 bases. Germline V lookup: CDR1 KGHSH, CDR2 LQKENI. The CDR3 loop spans 19 amino acids. After removal of 1 base from V and 0 bases from J, the junction contained 10 bases not matched to a gene. The CDR3 bases are TGTGCCAGCTCACCACAAGCAGGGGGCTTAATAACAACTAATGAAAAACTGTTTTTT. Its translation is CASSPQAGGLITTNEKLFF.

This clone was seen a few times. The V gene is TRBV2, the J gene TRBJ2-3, with 7 bases lining up with TRBD1. The CDR3 runs to 15 residues. With V trimmed by 6 bases and J by 6 bases, 12 bases remained unmatched. Per the germline V gene, CDR1 is SNHLY and CDR2 is FYNNEI. This CDR3 is CASSARQGHGDTQYF. The DNA of the CDR3 is TGTGCCAGCAGCGCCCGACAGGGCCATGGGGATACGCAGTATTTT.

The sample holds a few counts of this clone. This chain links TRBV9 with TRBJ2-1, with TRBD1 matching 10 bases. The CDR3 has 13 amino acids. The trim removed 3 bases at V and 10 bases at J, leaving 4 bases unmatched. Germline V lookup: CDR1 SGDLS, CDR2 YYNGEE. CDR3 sequence (DNA): TGTGCCAGCAGCGCTACGGACAGGGGGGAGCAGTTCTTC. Its protein is CASSATDRGEQFF. Drawing the rest from reference TRBV9 and TRBJ2-1, the complete variable domain is DSGVTQTPKHLITATGQRVTLRCSPRSGDLSVYWYQQSLDQGLQFLIQYYNGEERAKGNILERFSAQQFPDLHSELNLSSLELGDSALYFCASSATDRGEQFFGPGTRLTVL.

This clone was seen only a few times. The chain couples TRBV5-6 to TRBJ2-5; 10 bases map to TRBD1. The CDR3 has 16 residues. V was clipped by 1 base and J by 4 bases; unmatched bases: 7. Germline loops: CDR1 SGHDT, CDR2 YYEEEE. Here the CDR3 reads CASSLLSGTGVETQYF. The CDR3 DNA reads as TGTGCCAGCAGCTTGCTGAGCGGGACAGGGGTAGAGACCCAGTACTTC.

This clone was counted between two and nine times. This chain uses TRBV28 with TRBJ2-7; a possible D gene is TRBD1 (6 bases). The CDR3 runs to 14 residues. The V and J ends lost 3 bases and 2 bases respectively, with 11 bases between them. CDR1 is MDHEN, CDR2 SYDVKM, per germline. CDR3 protein: CASSLLQGAYEQYF. Written as DNA, the CDR3 is TGTGCCAGCAGTTTGTTACAGGGAGCCTACGAGCAGTACTTC.

This chain joins TRBV11-2 and TRBJ2-3; D call uncertain. Germline V gene sequence: CDR1 SGHAT, CDR2 FQNNGV. V lost 1 base to trimming and J lost 2 bases, with 10 bases between them. This CDR3 spans 15 amino acids. DNA of the CDR3: TGTGCCAGCAGCTTAGTGGGCAGCCCCACAGATACGCAGTATTTT. Translated: CASSLVGSPTDTQYF.

The genes are TRBV19 and TRBJ2-1; 7 nucleotides agree with TRBD2. The CDR3 length is 15 residues. Looked up from germline, CDR1 is LNHDA and CDR2 is SQIVND (reference sequence). J was trimmed by 6 bases and V by 1 base; bases with no gene match: 6. The DNA of the CDR3 is TGTGCCAGTAGTATAGTAGGACTAGGAGGCAATGAGCAGTTCTTC. This codes for CASSIVGLGGNEQFF.

The table lists this clone with a few counts. The chain uses TRBV4-3 and TRBJ2-3; D gene uncertain. V was trimmed by 1 base and J by 2 bases, leaving 10 bases between them. Germline V CDR1 and CDR2: LGHNA, YSLEER. This CDR3 is built from 15 residues. The CDR3 spells CASSQGWPSTDTQYF. The CDR3 DNA follows: TGCGCCAGCAGCCAAGGCTGGCCATCCACAGATACGCAGTATTTT.

This clone came up a few times. V usage is TRBV27 and J usage is TRBJ2-7, with 8 bases that match TRBD1. This CDR3 has 13 residues. Germline loops: CDR1 MNHEY, CDR2 SMNVEV (reference sequence). V shed 2 bases, J shed 6 bases, and the junction held 3 bases outside the gene matches. The CDR3 region is CASSLQGAGEQYV. CDR3 sequence (DNA): TGTGCCAGCAGTTTACAGGGGGCTGGCGAGCAGTACGTC.

The chain joins TRBV19 to TRBJ1-2, with TRBD1 as a possible D gene (6 bases). In germline, CDR1 is LNHDA, CDR2 SQIVND (reference sequence). The CDR3 extends over 15 amino acids. Trimming took off 7 bases at V and 8 bases at J, with 23 bases between the two ends. DNA of the CDR3: TGTGCCAGTAAGTACAGGGATGAGATGGTCGGCGGCTACACCTTC. It encodes CASKYRDEMVGGYTF. The complete variable domain, with remaining parts taken from reference TRBV19 and TRBJ1-2, reads DGGITQSPKYLFRKEGQNVTLSCEQNLNHDAMYWYRQDPGQGLRLIYYSQIVNDFQKGDIAEGYSVSREKKESFPLTVTSAQKNPTAFYLCASKYRDEMVGGYTFGSGTRLTVV.

This clone was observed a handful of times. This chain connects TRBV7-9 to TRBJ2-7, with TRBD2 matching 15 bases. The germline V gene encodes CDR1 SEHNR and CDR2 FQNEAQ (reference sequence). The CDR3 has 14 residues. The trim removed 8 bases at V and 3 bases at J, leaving 2 bases unmatched. CDR3 in amino acids: CASGTSGRLYEQYF. CDR3 bases: TGTGCCAGCGGGACTAGCGGGAGGCTCTACGAGCAGTACTTC.

The CDR3 sequence is CASSLIGQGADGETQYF. The DNA of the CDR3 is TGCGCCAGCAGCTTGATAGGACAGGGGGCGGATGGAGAGACCCAGTACTTC. The chain links TRBV5-1 to TRBJ2-5; 11 positions agree with TRBD1. The germline V gene has CDR1 SGHRS and CDR2 YFSETQ. This CDR3 is built from 17 residues. The V gene end was trimmed by 1 base and the J gene end by 4 bases; junction bases not matched to a gene: 9.